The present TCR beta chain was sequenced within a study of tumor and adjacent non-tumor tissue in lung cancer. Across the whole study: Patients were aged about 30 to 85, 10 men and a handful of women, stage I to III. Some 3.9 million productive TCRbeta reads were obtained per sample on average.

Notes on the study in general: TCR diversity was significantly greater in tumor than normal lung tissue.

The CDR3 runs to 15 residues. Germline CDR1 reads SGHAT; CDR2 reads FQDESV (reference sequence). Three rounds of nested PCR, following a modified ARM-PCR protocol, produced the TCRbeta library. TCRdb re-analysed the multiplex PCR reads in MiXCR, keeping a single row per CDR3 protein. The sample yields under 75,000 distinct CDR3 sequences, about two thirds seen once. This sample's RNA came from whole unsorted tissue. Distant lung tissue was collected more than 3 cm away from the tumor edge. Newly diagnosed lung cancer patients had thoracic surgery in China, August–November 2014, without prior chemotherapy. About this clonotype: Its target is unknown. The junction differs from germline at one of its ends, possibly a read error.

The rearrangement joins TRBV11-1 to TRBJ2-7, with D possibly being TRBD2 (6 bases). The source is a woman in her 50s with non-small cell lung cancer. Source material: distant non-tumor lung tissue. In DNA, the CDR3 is TGTGCCAGAAGCTTAGCCGGGACTGTAGCCTACGAGCAGTACTTC. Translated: CARSLAGTVAYEQYF.